The TCR beta chain described here comes from a study of shared clonotypes between healthy human individuals. Study observations and caveats: Sequencing depth was predicted to influence how clonotypes are shared among donors.

As defined, naive CD8 cells were CD45RO-negative and positively selected for CCR7, with terminally differentiated effector memory CD45RA+ cells excluded. Under the authors' procedure: ImmunoSEQ junction-only sequences lacked quality scores, so their filtering differed. Libraries were prepared by immunoSEQ multiplex PCR; TCRdb keeps only in-frame clonotypes and omits some of them. Clone size and V and J calls were adopted from that table, with D and trimming inferred from the DNA. The table records under 1 million clones, roughly 96% of them present only once. To note about this clone: Its antigen remains unknown.

The CDR3 contains 15 residues. Per germline, CDR1 WSHSY and CDR2 SAAADI. V dropped 6 bases and J dropped 0 bases, with 12 bases sitting between them. Sequences were obtained from naive CD8+ T cells sorted from blood. The V and J genes are TRBV10-2 and TRBJ1-5; no definite D call. The receptor comes from a man aged 25-40 years in good health. CDR3 DNA: TGCGCCAGCAGGGAAACGCCAGATAGCAATCAGCCCCAGCATTTT. Its protein is CASRETPDSNQPQHF.